A single sample is the source of the 12 T cell receptor beta chains below, sequenced in a study of CD8+ T cells in alopecia areata. The authors extracted RNA and reverse transcribed it into cDNA as the sequencing template. Sequencing used immunoSEQ multiplex PCR; TCRdb keeps in-frame clones, though not all of them. Altogether 110,000 to 150,000 clones are present, less than 75% being singletons, with the ten largest covering about 40%. The sample taken for sequencing was CD8+ T cells sorted from blood. These TCRs come from a human donor in good health.

This clone showed up just a few times. CDR3 loop: CASSLINEQFF. In DNA form, the CDR3 reads TGTGCCAGCAGCTTAATCAATGAGCAGTTCTTC. This chain connects TRBV7-9 to TRBJ2-1; no definite D call. V lost 2 bases, J lost 6 bases, and 2 bases lay in between. Germline V gene sequence: CDR1 SEHNR, CDR2 FQNEAQ (reference sequence). The CDR3 is 11 residues long.

The chain has TRBV6-5 and TRBJ2-1; no clear D gene. The germline CDR1 and CDR2 sequences are MNHEY and SVGAGI. The V end was cut by 8 bases, the J end by 4 bases, with 9 bases between. CDR3 length: 12 residues. CDR3 region: CASSDSYNEQFF. The CDR3 DNA reads TGTGCCAGCTCCGACTCTTACAATGAGCAGTTCTTC.

The chain is built from TRBV7-9 and TRBJ2-5; no clear D. The germline CDR1 and CDR2 sequences are SEHNR and FQNEAQ (reference sequence). The CDR3 runs 13 residues. V was shortened by 5 bases and J by 5 bases, with 12 bases between the two germline ends. The CDR3 region has the DNA TGTGCCAGCAGCCCTCCGAATGCTGAGACCCAGTACTTC. Its protein product is CASSPPNAETQYF.

The chain combines TRBV20-1 with TRBJ2-1; D is ambiguous. The CDR3 length is 11 residues. V was clipped by 3 bases and J by 10 bases, with 10 bases between them. Looked up from germline, CDR1 is DFQATT and CDR2 is SNEGSKA (reference sequence). The DNA for the CDR3 is TGCAGTGCTAGGACTTCGGGCGAGCAGTTCTTC. Amino acids: CSARTSGEQFF.

The chain combines TRBV7-6 with TRBJ2-5; 7 bases line up with TRBD1. This CDR3 comprises 14 residues. The V and J ends lost 5 bases and 4 bases, in that order; junction bases with no gene match: 7. Germline loops: CDR1 SGHVS, CDR2 FNYEAQ. Here the CDR3 DNA reads TGTGCCAGCAGCCCCCGACAGGGAGCAGAGACCCAGTACTTC. It translates to CASSPRQGAETQYF.

The rearrangement uses TRBV2 and TRBJ2-7; 11 bases align to TRBD2. The CDR3 extends over 14 amino acids. Germline CDR1 and CDR2: SNHLY and FYNNEI. Losses at the gene ends were 6 bases for V and 3 bases for J; bases not matched to a gene: 4. The chain's CDR3 is CASRTGTSGYEQYF. Written as DNA, the CDR3 is TGTGCCAGCAGGACCGGGACTAGCGGCTACGAGCAGTACTTC.

This clone occurred a few times. The V gene is TRBV4-1, the J gene TRBJ2-7; unclear D gene. There are 14 residues in the CDR3. Germline-derived CDR1 and CDR2 are MGHRA and YSYEKL. The ends were cut back, 4 bases at V and 3 bases at J, with 13 bases in the middle. In DNA form, the CDR3 reads TGCGCCAGCAGCCTCCGGACCGGGCGCTACGAGCAGTACTTC. Protein sequence: CASSLRTGRYEQYF.

The V gene is TRBV5-1, the J gene TRBJ2-4, with D possibly being TRBD2 (5 bases). Trimming pared 0 bases from V and 0 bases from J, leaving 16 bases between. This CDR3 comprises 18 residues. In germline, CDR1 is SGHRS, CDR2 YFSETQ. The CDR3 reads CASSLDGSGWLAKNIQYF. The CDR3 bases are TGCGCCAGCAGCTTGGATGGCTCGGGATGGCTAGCCAAAAACATTCAGTACTTC.

The gene calls are TRBV29-1 and TRBJ2-1, with TRBD2 identical over 15 bases. This CDR3 is built from 19 residues. Germline loops: CDR1 SQVTM, CDR2 ANQGSEA. J gave up 1 base and V 2 bases, and 9 bases lay outside the gene matches. The CDR3 is CSVEQGLAGGSSSYNEQFF. DNA of the CDR3: TGCAGCGTTGAACAAGGACTAGCGGGAGGGTCCAGTTCCTACAATGAGCAGTTCTTC.

The genes are TRBV9 and TRBJ1-2, with D possibly TRBD1 on 5 matching bases. Trimming removed 1 base from V and 4 bases from J, with 17 bases in between. There are 16 residues in the CDR3. CDR1 is SGDLS, CDR2 YYNGEE, per germline. In DNA, the CDR3 is TGTGCCAGCAGCGTACTGACAGTCAGTTCTCGCTATGGCTACACCTTC. Encoded protein: CASSVLTVSSRYGYTF.

The chain employs TRBV13 and TRBJ2-3; a weak D match, TRBD1 (6 bases). Germline V gives CDR1 PRHDT, CDR2 FYEKMQ (reference sequence). The CDR3 has 16 amino acids. V was pared by 5 bases and J by 5 bases, with 20 bases between. The CDR3 loop reads CASSRADAADRDTQYF. DNA of the CDR3: TGTGCCAGCAGCCGTGCTGACGCCGCGGACAGAGATACGCAGTATTTT.

This clone was seen more than once but under ten times. V is TRBV29-1 and J is TRBJ2-1; tentatively, D is TRBD2 (6 bases). The V end lost 4 bases, the J end lost 5 bases, and 12 bases lay between the germline ends. This CDR3 contains 13 residues. Germline CDR1 is SQVTM and CDR2 is ANQGSEA. The CDR3 region has the DNA TGCAGCGTTGTTCTAGCGTCGGACAATGAGCAGTTCTTC. This translates into CSVVLASDNEQFF.